This T cell receptor (beta chain) was profiled in a study of vaccination and CD4 T cells after COVID-19. As for the study in general: Nasal swab PCR detected SARS-CoV-2 in convalescent patients; eight to ten had mild disease, one severe. The study enrolled six male and four female convalescents, two of whom were Hispanic.

Remarks on this clonotype: What it binds is not known.

The Oncomine TCR Beta short-read assay was applied to DNA of cultured CD4+ T cells. From cultured CD4+ T cells, genomic DNA was extracted. TCRdb reprocessed the PCR reads with MiXCR, giving one entry per CDR3 protein. The sample lists almost 20,000 distinct CDR3 sequences, 60% occurring once. Trimming removed 2 bases from V and 6 bases from J; junction bases left unmatched: 6. Germline V lookup: CDR1 DFQATT, CDR2 SNEGSKA (reference sequence). The CDR3 has 13 amino acids. Regarding treatment: 10-day PBMC culture with coronavirus spike peptide pools or control peptides (ViraFEST assay). Days 3 and 7 saw half the medium swapped for fresh IL-2 medium.

This rearrangement joins TRBV20-1 to TRBJ1-2, with 7 nucleotides matching TRBD1. This material consisted of CD4+ T cells from blood, cultured in vitro, taken after SARS-CoV-2 vaccination. The clonotype comes from a human donor who had recovered from COVID-19. The CDR3 protein is CSARPTGENGYTF. CDR3 DNA: TGCAGTGCTAGACCAACAGGGGAGAATGGCTACACCTTC.